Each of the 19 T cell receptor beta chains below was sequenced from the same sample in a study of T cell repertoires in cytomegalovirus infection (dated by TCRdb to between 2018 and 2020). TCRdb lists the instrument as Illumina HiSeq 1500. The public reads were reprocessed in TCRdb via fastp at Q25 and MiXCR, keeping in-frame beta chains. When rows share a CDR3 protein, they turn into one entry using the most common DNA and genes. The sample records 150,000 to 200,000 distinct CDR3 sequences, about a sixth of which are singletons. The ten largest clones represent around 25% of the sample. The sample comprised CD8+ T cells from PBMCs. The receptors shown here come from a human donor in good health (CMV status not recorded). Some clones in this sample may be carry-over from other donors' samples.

The CDR3 sequence is CASSLAHKGGNGYTF. The CDR3 DNA reads as TGTGCCAGCAGCTTAGCGCATAAAGGGGGCAATGGCTACACCTTC. V usage is TRBV7-2 and J usage is TRBJ1-2; 7 nucleotides agree with TRBD1. This CDR3 comprises 15 residues. Germline CDR1 SGHTA, CDR2 FQGNSA. V was clipped by 0 bases and J by 6 bases; unmatched bases: 7.

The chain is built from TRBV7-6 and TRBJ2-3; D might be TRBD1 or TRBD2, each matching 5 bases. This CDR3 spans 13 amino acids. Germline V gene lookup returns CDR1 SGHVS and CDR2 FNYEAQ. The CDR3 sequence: CASAQGGTDTQYF. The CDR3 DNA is TGTGCTAGCGCGCAGGGAGGCACAGATACGCAGTATTTT.

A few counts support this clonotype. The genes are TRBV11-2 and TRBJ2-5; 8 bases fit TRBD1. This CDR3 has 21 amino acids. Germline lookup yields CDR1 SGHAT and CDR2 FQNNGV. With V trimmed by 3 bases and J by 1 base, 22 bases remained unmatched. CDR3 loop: CASSFFRWQDRDSWPQETQYF. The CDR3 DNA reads TGTGCCAGCAGCTTTTTTAGGTGGCAGGACAGGGACAGTTGGCCCCAAGAGACCCAGTACTTC.

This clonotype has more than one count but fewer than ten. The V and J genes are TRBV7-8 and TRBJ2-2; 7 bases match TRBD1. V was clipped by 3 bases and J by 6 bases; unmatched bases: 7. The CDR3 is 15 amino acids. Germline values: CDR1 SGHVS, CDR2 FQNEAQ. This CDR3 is CASSFSGQAPGELFF. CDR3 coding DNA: TGTGCCAGCAGCTTCAGCGGACAGGCCCCCGGGGAGCTGTTTTTT.

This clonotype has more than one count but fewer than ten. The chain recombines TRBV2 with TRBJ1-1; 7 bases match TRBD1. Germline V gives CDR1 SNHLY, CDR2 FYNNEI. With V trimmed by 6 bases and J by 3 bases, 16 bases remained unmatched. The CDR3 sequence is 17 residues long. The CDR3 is CASSIPATGIGDTEAFF. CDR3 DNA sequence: TGTGCCAGCAGCATACCAGCGACAGGGATCGGGGACACTGAAGCTTTCTTT.

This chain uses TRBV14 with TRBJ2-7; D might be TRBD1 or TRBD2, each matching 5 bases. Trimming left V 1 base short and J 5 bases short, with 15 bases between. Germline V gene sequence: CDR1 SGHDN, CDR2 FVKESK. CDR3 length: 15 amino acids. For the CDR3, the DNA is TGTGCCAGCAGCCAAGGTGGGACCCCGCGCGACGAGCAGTACTTC. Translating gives CASSQGGTPRDEQYF.

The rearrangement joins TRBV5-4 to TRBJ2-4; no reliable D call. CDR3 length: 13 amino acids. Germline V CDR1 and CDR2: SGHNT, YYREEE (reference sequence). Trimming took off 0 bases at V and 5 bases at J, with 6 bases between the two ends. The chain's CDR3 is CASSLEGENIQYF. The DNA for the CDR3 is TGTGCCAGCAGCTTGGAGGGTGAAAACATTCAGTACTTC.

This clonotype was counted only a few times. CDR3 nucleotides: TGTGCCATCGCGAACTCCGGGACAGGGAACACCGGGGAGCTGTTTTTT. Translating it yields CAIANSGTGNTGELFF. The chain has TRBV10-3 and TRBJ2-2; TRBD1 agrees at 8 bases. Germline CDR1 ENHRY, CDR2 SYGVKD. V was pared by 8 bases and J by 1 base, with 9 bases of the junction left unmatched. The CDR3 runs 16 residues.

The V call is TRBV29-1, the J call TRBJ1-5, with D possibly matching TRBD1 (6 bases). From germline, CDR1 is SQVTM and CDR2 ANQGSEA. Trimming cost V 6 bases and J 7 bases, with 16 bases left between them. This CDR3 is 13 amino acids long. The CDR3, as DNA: TGCAGCGTGGCAATGGGCGGGGGCCAGCCCCAGCATTTT. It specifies CSVAMGGGQPQHF.

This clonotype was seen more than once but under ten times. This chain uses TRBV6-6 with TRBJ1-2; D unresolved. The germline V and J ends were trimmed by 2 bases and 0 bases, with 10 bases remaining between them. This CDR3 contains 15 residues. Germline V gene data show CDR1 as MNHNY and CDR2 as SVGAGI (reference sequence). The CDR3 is CASSYRGRTNYGYTF. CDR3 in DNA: TGTGCCAGCAGTTACCGAGGCAGAACTAACTATGGCTACACCTTC.

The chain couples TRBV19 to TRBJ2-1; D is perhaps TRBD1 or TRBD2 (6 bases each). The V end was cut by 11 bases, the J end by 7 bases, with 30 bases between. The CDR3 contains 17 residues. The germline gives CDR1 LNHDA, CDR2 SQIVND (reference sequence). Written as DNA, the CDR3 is TGTGCCGACCCACAATCACCCCCAAGGGGGGTTCGAAATGAGCAGTTCTTC. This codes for CADPQSPPRGVRNEQFF.

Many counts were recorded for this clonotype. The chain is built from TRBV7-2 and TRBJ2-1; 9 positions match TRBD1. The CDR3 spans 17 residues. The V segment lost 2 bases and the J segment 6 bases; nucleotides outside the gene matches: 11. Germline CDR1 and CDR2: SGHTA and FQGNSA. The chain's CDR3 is CASSLLPGTGPSNEQFF. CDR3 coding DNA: TGTGCCAGCAGCTTACTACCCGGGACAGGGCCCTCCAATGAGCAGTTCTTC.

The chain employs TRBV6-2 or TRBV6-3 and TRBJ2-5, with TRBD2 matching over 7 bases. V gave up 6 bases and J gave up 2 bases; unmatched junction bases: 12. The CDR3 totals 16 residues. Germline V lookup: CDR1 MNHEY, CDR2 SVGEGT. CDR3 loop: CASSSPGPGRQETQYF. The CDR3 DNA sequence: TGTGCCAGCAGCTCTCCGGGCCCCGGGAGGCAAGAGACCCAGTACTTC.

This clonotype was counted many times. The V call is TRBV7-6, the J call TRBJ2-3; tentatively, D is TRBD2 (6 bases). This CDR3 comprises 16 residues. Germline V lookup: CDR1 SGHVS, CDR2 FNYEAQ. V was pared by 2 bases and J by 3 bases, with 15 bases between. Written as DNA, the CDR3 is TGTGCCAGCAGCTTATTCGGGACTGAGACGACAGATACGCAGTATTTT. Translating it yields CASSLFGTETTDTQYF.

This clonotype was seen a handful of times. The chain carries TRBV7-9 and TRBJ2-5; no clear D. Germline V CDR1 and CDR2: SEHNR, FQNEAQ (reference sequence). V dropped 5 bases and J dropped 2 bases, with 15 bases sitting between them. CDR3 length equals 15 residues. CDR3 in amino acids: CASSPEPRLQETQYF. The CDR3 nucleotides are TGTGCCAGCAGCCCCGAGCCCCGGTTACAAGAGACCCAGTACTTC.

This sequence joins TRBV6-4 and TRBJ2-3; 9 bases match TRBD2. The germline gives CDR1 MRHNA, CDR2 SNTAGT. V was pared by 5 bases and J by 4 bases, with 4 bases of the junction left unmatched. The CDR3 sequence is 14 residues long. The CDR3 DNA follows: TGTGCCAGCAGTTCAGCGGGGGGTGCAGATACGCAGTATTTT. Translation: CASSSAGGADTQYF.

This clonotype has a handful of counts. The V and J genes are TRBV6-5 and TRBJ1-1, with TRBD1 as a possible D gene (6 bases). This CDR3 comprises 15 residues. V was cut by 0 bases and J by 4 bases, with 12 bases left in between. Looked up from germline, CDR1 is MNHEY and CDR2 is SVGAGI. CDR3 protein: CASSYSRGGGTEAFF. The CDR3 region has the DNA TGTGCCAGCAGTTACTCGAGGGGGGGAGGCACTGAAGCTTTCTTT.

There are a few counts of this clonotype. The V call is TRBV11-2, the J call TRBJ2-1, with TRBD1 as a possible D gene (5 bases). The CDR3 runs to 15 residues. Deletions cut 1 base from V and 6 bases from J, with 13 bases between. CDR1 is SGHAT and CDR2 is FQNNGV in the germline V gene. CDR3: CASSLVPQEGNEQFF. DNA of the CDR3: TGTGCCAGCAGCTTAGTCCCACAGGAAGGCAATGAGCAGTTCTTC.

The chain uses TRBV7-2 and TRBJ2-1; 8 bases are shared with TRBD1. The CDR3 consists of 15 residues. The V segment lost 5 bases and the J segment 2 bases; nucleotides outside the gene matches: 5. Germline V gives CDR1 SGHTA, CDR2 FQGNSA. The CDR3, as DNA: TGTGCCAGCAGCGCGGACAGGGATCCCTACAATGAGCAGTTCTTC. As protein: CASSADRDPYNEQFF.